The clone carrying this TCR beta chain has just a few counts. Its target is unknown. Other DNA sequences of this sample code for an identical CDR3. This sample is part of a study of beta chain features in type 1 diabetes. Findings of the study overall: TCRB CDR3 length was moderately but significantly reduced in all four CD4+ subsets of Type 1 diabetes patients. In these data, an HLA type influence on TCRB rearrangement remained unresolved.

Isolated RNA was reverse transcribed in full, so expressed TCRB transcripts were sequenced. Measured with immunoSEQ multiplex PCR; TCRdb has only the in-frame clones, and not every one. The sample consists of 350,000 to 400,000 clones, 10% to 15% of them appearing once. This CDR3 comprises 16 residues. The ends lost 0 bases at V and 1 base at J; junction bases unmatched: 2. Germline assignment: CDR1 SGDLS and CDR2 YYNGEE. The sequence derives from a woman aged 18-29 years with type 1 diabetes. The chain is built from TRBV9 and TRBJ2-3; 10 nucleotides line up with TRBD2. What was sequenced was naive CD4+ T cells from blood. DNA of the CDR3: TGTGCCAGCAGCGTAGGGACTAGCGGAGGCACAGATACGCAGTATTTT. It translates to CASSVGTSGGTDTQYF.